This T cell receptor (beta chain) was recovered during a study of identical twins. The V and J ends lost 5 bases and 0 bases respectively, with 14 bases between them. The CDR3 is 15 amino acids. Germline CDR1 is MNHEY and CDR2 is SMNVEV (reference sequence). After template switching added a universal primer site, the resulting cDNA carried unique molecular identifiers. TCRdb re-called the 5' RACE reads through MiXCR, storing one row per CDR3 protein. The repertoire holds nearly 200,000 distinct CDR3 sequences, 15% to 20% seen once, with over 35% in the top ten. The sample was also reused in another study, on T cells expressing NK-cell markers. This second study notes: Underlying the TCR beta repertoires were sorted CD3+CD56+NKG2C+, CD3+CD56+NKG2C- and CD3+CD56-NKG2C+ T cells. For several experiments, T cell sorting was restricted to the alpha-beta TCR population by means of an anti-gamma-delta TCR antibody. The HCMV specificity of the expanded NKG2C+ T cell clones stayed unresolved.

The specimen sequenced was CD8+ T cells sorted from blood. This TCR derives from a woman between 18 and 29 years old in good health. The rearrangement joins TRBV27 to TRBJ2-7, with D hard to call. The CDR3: CASSPSAFSSYEQYF. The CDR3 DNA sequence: TGTGCCAGCAGTCCATCGGCTTTCAGCTCCTACGAGCAGTACTTC.